The 5 T cell receptor beta chains below all came from one sample that was sequenced in a study of CD8+ T cells in alopecia areata. Extracted from the samples, RNA was reverse transcribed into cDNA to serve as the sequencing template. The assay was immunoSEQ multiplex PCR, and TCRdb's table has in-frame clones only and misses some. Of about 150,000 clones in the sample, under 60% were seen once. The material sequenced was CD8+ T cells sorted from blood, taken at week 0. The receptors come from a human donor with alopecia areata.

The chain joins TRBV29-1 to TRBJ2-2; D not resolved. Germline V gene sequence: CDR1 SQVTM, CDR2 ANQGSEA. V lost 3 bases and J 6 bases, leaving 5 bases between the germline ends. The CDR3 is 11 residues long. The chain's CDR3 is CSVEWSGELFF. Here the CDR3 DNA reads TGCAGCGTTGAGTGGTCCGGGGAGCTGTTTTTT.

This chain uses TRBV15 with TRBJ1-2; the D is unclear. Trimming took 0 bases from V and 4 from J, leaving 9 bases between them. Looked up from germline, CDR1 is LNHNV and CDR2 is YYDKDF (reference sequence). This CDR3 is built from 14 residues. As DNA, the CDR3 is TGTGCCACCAGCAGAGATTCAGGACGCTATGGCTACACCTTC. This translates into CATSRDSGRYGYTF.

This clone was seen more than once but under ten times. The CDR3 coding sequence is TGCGCCAGCAGCCTACGACAGGCAGGCTCCTACAATGAGCAGTTCTTC. Translating gives CASSLRQAGSYNEQFF. The chain joins TRBV5-1 to TRBJ2-1, with a tentative D call TRBD1 (6 bases). From germline, CDR1 is SGHRS and CDR2 YFSETQ. Deletions cut 4 bases from V and 0 bases from J, with 14 bases between. The CDR3 covers 16 residues.

The gene calls are TRBV5-1 and TRBJ2-7; 10 nucleotides line up with TRBD1. Germline V CDR1 and CDR2: SGHRS, YFSETQ. J was trimmed by 4 bases and V by 4 bases; bases with no gene match: 8. CDR3 length equals 15 residues. DNA of the CDR3: TGCGCCAGCAGCGCGGGGACAGGGGTTGGATACGAGCAGTACTTC. Translated: CASSAGTGVGYEQYF.

The rearrangement uses TRBV27 and TRBJ1-5; no reliable D call. The germline V and J ends were trimmed by 5 bases and 1 base, with 6 bases remaining between them. Per germline, CDR1 MNHEY and CDR2 SMNVEV (reference sequence). The CDR3 runs 13 residues. Written as DNA, the CDR3 is TGTGCCAGCAGTCCGGTCAGCAATCAGCCCCAGCATTTT. Protein sequence: CASSPVSNQPQHF.